One TCR beta chain is described in this entry. Its antigen is undetermined. The sample is drawn from a study of CD8 T cells in ankylosing spondylitis. Looked up from germline, CDR1 is LNHNV and CDR2 is YYDKDF (reference sequence). V lost 0 bases and J 8 bases, leaving 13 bases between the germline ends. CDR3 size: 14 residues. For TCR beta, libraries came from quantitative 5'-RACE with molecular barcodes. TCRdb processed the 5' RACE reads anew with MiXCR; each CDR3 protein has one entry. The repertoire holds 200,000 or so distinct CDR3 sequences, around 13% seen once, with 9.5% to 12% in the top ten. Study-wide results and limits: One TCR beta motif, made up of under ten highly homologous variants, appeared characteristic of ankylosing spondylitis blood. In synovial fluid and blood from reactive arthritis, some motif variants were previously reported.

What was sequenced was blood, either unsorted or a sorted T cell fraction (not recorded which). The chain links TRBV15 to TRBJ1-2; no clear D. This receptor was identified in a female donor with ankylosing spondylitis or in good health (not recorded which). The CDR3 DNA is TGTGCCACCAGCAGAGAAGGCGCGGCCCGAGGCTACACCTTC. Its translation is CATSREGAARGYTF.